Below are 21 T cell receptor beta chains sequenced from a single sample in a study of shared clonotypes between healthy human individuals. Only in-frame clones appear in the TCRdb table, and some are missing; sequencing was by immunoSEQ multiplex PCR. This sample has about 450,000 clones, with roughly 77% found just once. The sequenced material came from PBMCs. The receptors come from a woman aged 40 to 50 in good health. Some clones in this sample may be carry-over from other donors' samples.

The chain is built from TRBV7-2 and TRBJ2-7; the D gene could be TRBD1 or TRBD2 (6 bases each). The CDR3 runs 18 residues. Germline V gives CDR1 SGHTA, CDR2 FQGNSA. V was shortened by 1 base and J by 1 base, with 20 bases between the two germline ends. CDR3 in amino acids: CASSLGGVGRDKSYEQYF. The CDR3 nucleotides read TGTGCCAGCAGCTTAGGAGGGGTCGGGCGGGACAAGTCCTACGAGCAGTACTTC.

The V gene is TRBV29-1, the J gene TRBJ2-1; D gene ambiguous. The CDR3 length is 9 residues. CDR1 SQVTM and CDR2 ANQGSEA come from the germline V gene. Trimming left V 0 bases short and J 10 bases short, with 1 base between. CDR3 sequence (DNA): TGCAGCGTTGAAGAAGAGCAGTTCTTC. Residues: CSVEEEQFF.

The rearrangement links TRBV6-5 to TRBJ1-1; D possibly corresponds to TRBD1 (6 bases). Germline V gene lookup returns CDR1 MNHEY and CDR2 SVGAGI. V was pared by 5 bases and J by 4 bases, with 11 bases between. The CDR3 runs 13 residues. DNA for the CDR3: TGTGCCAGCAGTCGAATAGGGGGCACTGAAGCTTTCTTT. Protein sequence: CASSRIGGTEAFF.

The chain is built from TRBV6-1 and TRBJ2-5; TRBD1 matches 9 bases. The V gene's germline CDR1 is MNHNS and CDR2 SASEGT. The CDR3 sequence is 14 residues long. The V and J ends lost 7 bases and 5 bases, in that order; junction bases with no gene match: 8. The DNA of the CDR3 is TGTGCCAGCACTGGAACAGGGGGCGTGGAGACCCAGTACTTC. Protein product: CASTGTGGVETQYF.

The V and J genes are TRBV30 and TRBJ1-2; D unclear. The CDR3 totals 13 residues. Germline CDR1 GTSNPN, CDR2 SVGIG (reference sequence). V was cut by 5 bases and J by 8 bases, with 18 bases left in between. Written as DNA, the CDR3 is TGTGCCTGGGCGTCTAGGGCGGCTTGGGGCTACACCTTC. Translated: CAWASRAAWGYTF.

The chain links TRBV30 to TRBJ2-1; D may correspond to TRBD1 or TRBD2 (5 bases each). Deletions cut 0 bases from V and 9 bases from J, with 18 bases between. CDR1 is GTSNPN and CDR2 is SVGIG in the germline V gene (reference sequence). The CDR3 is made up of 15 amino acids. CDR3 region: CAWSVSTQYGGEQFF. The CDR3 nucleotides are TGTGCCTGGAGTGTAAGCACCCAATATGGGGGTGAGCAGTTCTTC.

This clone is a singleton in its sample. The chain links TRBV11-2 to TRBJ2-3; D is unresolved. The CDR3 contains 12 residues. The V end lost 5 bases, the J end lost 6 bases, and 9 bases lay between the germline ends. The germline V gene has CDR1 SGHAT and CDR2 FQNNGV. Here the CDR3 reads CASSRARDTQYF. The DNA for the CDR3 is TGTGCCAGCAGCCGCGCTAGGGATACGCAGTATTTT.

The chain has TRBV10-3 and TRBJ1-1; the D is unclear. CDR1 is ENHRY, CDR2 SYGVKD, per germline. This CDR3 has 13 residues. V gave up 6 bases and J gave up 1 base, with 9 bases separating them. This chain's CDR3 is CAIRDYGNTEAFF. The CDR3 nucleotides read TGTGCCATCAGAGACTACGGGAACACTGAAGCTTTCTTT.

This chain joins TRBV28 and TRBJ2-7; 11 nucleotides match TRBD2. Germline CDR1 MDHEN, CDR2 SYDVKM. The CDR3 is 20 residues long. V shed 1 base, J shed 4 bases, and the junction held 18 bases outside the gene matches. The CDR3, as DNA: TGTGCCAGCAGTTTATTTCCGGGACAGGGCACTAGCGGGAGTAGGTACGAGCAGTACTTC. It yields the protein CASSLFPGQGTSGSRYEQYF.

This clone came up many times. V usage is TRBV6-6 and J usage is TRBJ1-5; D uncertain. Germline values: CDR1 MNHNY, CDR2 SVGAGI (reference sequence). V was pared by 8 bases and J by 4 bases, with 12 bases between. This CDR3 is built from 13 residues. The CDR3: CASGEGLNQPQHF. As DNA, the CDR3 is TGTGCCAGCGGGGAAGGGTTAAATCAGCCCCAGCATTTT.

As regards this clone: A far more abundant clone sits one base away, making this likely a read error. The chain joins TRBV7-9 to TRBJ2-1; D call uncertain. CDR3 size: 15 residues. Germline values: CDR1 SEHNR, CDR2 FQNEAQ (reference sequence). This chain's CDR3 is CASSLVPEAYDEQFF. CDR3 DNA: TGTGCCAGCAGCTTAGTTCCAGAGGCCTACGATGAGCAGTTCTTC.

This chain uses TRBV7-2 with TRBJ1-6; D not resolved. The germline V and J ends were trimmed by 5 bases and 4 bases, with 6 bases remaining between them. Germline CDR1 and CDR2: SGHTA and FQGNSA. The CDR3 length is 13 residues. Here the CDR3 reads CASSPMYNSPLHF. The CDR3 DNA follows: TGTGCCAGCAGCCCCATGTATAATTCACCCCTCCACTTT. The entire variable domain, with the rest obtained from reference TRBV7-2 and TRBJ1-6, is as follows: GAGVSQSPSNKVTEKGKDVELRCDPISGHTALYWYRQSLGQGLEFLIYFQGNSAPDKSGLPSDRFSAERTGGSVSTLTIQRTQQEDSAVYLCASSPMYNSPLHFGNGTRLTVT.

The J gene is TRBJ2-1, the V gene TRBV9; tentatively, D is TRBD2 (6 bases). V lost 3 bases and J lost 7, with 11 bases in between. The CDR3 has 13 amino acids. Looked up from germline, CDR1 is SGDLS and CDR2 is YYNGEE. CDR3 coding DNA: TGTGCCAGCAGCGAACGGGAGTATAATGAGCAGTTCTTC. It yields the protein CASSEREYNEQFF.

The chain is built from TRBV7-3 and TRBJ2-1, with D unclear. Germline V lookup: CDR1 SGHTA, CDR2 FQGTGA. The V and J ends lost 5 bases and 0 bases respectively, with 14 bases between them. The CDR3 length is 16 residues. The CDR3 here is CASSPGLRGSYNEQFF. CDR3 in DNA: TGTGCCAGCAGCCCCGGATTACGTGGCTCCTACAATGAGCAGTTCTTC. Filled out from reference TRBV7-3 and TRBJ2-1, the complete variable domain reads GAGVSQTPSNKVTEKGKYVELRCDPISGHTALYWYRQSLGQGPEFLIYFQGTGAADDSGLPNDRFFAVRPEGSVSTLKIQRTERGDSAVYLCASSPGLRGSYNEQFFGPGTRLTVL.

This clone was observed at least ten times. This chain connects TRBV7-9 to TRBJ2-1; the match to TRBD2 covers 12 bases. The CDR3 loop spans 17 amino acids. The junction had 12 bases not matched to a gene; V was cut back by 2 bases and J by 10 bases. In germline, CDR1 is SEHNR, CDR2 FQNEAQ (reference sequence). In DNA, the CDR3 is TGTGCCAGCAGCTTAACTAGCGGGAGGCCCCCCGGGGGAGAGCAGTTCTTC. Amino acid sequence: CASSLTSGRPPGGEQFF.

V is TRBV7-9 and J is TRBJ2-3, with D unresolved. The germline CDR1 and CDR2 sequences are SEHNR and FQNEAQ (reference sequence). V dropped 3 bases and J dropped 0 bases, with 7 bases sitting between them. This CDR3 has 14 amino acids. In nucleotides, the CDR3 is TGTGCCAGCAGCTTGACAAGTAGCACAGATACGCAGTATTTT. It yields the protein CASSLTSSTDTQYF.

The V gene is TRBV2, the J gene TRBJ2-2; 9 bases map to TRBD1. Losses at the gene ends were 3 bases for V and 3 bases for J; bases not matched to a gene: 5. CDR1 is SNHLY, CDR2 FYNNEI, per germline. There are 16 residues in the CDR3. The CDR3 sequence: CASSEGQGLDTGELFF. CDR3 in DNA: TGTGCCAGCAGTGAGGGACAGGGATTGGACACCGGGGAGCTGTTTTTT.

The chain has TRBV27 and TRBJ1-3, with D unresolved. Trimming shortened V by 5 bases and J by 0 bases, and 11 bases separated the two germline ends. This CDR3 is 15 amino acids long. Germline CDR1 MNHEY, CDR2 SMNVEV (reference sequence). For the CDR3, the DNA is TGTGCCAGCAGTCCGACAAGCCGCTCTGGAAACACCATATATTTT. The encoded protein is CASSPTSRSGNTIYF.

Here the CDR3 DNA reads TGCGCCAGCAGCCAACTGCTCGGGGCAGGCACAGATACGCAGTATTTT. Translating gives CASSQLLGAGTDTQYF. The J gene is TRBJ2-3, the V gene TRBV4-1, with D possibly called TRBD1 or TRBD2 (5 bases each). Germline CDR1 reads MGHRA; CDR2 reads YSYEKL. The V and J ends lost 2 bases and 1 base respectively, with 13 bases between them. The CDR3 sequence is 16 residues long.

In its sample, this clone was seen once. The rearrangement links TRBV7-8 to TRBJ2-4; no firm D call. From germline, CDR1 is SGHVS and CDR2 FQNEAQ. This CDR3 has 13 residues. V gave up 8 bases and J gave up 3 bases, with 11 bases separating them. CDR3 DNA: TGTGCCAGCCGATCCACGGACAAAAACATTCAGTACTTC. This codes for CASRSTDKNIQYF. The full variable domain, its missing parts supplied by reference TRBV7-8 and TRBJ2-4, is GAGVSQSPRYKVAKRGQDVALRCDPISGHVSLFWYQQALGQGPEFLTYFQNEAQLDKSGLPSDRFFAERPEGSVSTLKIQRTQQEDSAVYLCASRSTDKNIQYFGAGTRLSVL.

The chain recombines TRBV18 with TRBJ2-1, with TRBD2 identical over 7 bases. Germline CDR1 is KGHSH and CDR2 is LQKENI. The V gene end was trimmed by 8 bases and the J gene end by 6 bases; junction bases not matched to a gene: 10. The CDR3 runs 14 residues. The CDR3 coding sequence is TGTGCCAGCACCCCTGTGAGGGAGGGCAATGAGCAGTTCTTC. Protein: CASTPVREGNEQFF.